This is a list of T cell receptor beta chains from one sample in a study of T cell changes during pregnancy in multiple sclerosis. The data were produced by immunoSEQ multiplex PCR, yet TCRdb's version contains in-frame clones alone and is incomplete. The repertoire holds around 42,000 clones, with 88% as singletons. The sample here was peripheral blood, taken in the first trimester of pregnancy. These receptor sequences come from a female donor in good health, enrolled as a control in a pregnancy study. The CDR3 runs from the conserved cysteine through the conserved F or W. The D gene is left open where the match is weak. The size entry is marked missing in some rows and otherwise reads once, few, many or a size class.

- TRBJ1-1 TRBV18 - CASSPGRGGLNTEAFF TGTGCCAGCTCACCAGGGAGGGGGGGGCTGAACACTGAAGCTTTCTTT
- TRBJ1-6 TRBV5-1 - CASSLSVREVTTMSPLHF TGCGCCAGCAGCTTGTCGGTCCGGGAGGTAACTACCATGTCACCCCTCCACTTT
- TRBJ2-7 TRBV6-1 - CASSEELSSPHEQYF TGTGCCAGCAGTGAAGAGCTATCCTCTCCCCACGAGCAGTACTTC
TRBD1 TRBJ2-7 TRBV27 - CASSPSGTGIYEQYF TGTGCCAGCAGTCCGTCCGGGACAGGGATCTACGAGCAGTACTTC
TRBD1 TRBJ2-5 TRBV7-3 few CASRRTGTDGETQYF TGTGCCAGCAGACGAACCGGGACAGATGGGGAGACCCAGTACTTC
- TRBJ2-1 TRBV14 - CASSQVYREISNEQFF TGTGCCAGCAGCCAAGTGTACCGGGAAATCAGCAATGAGCAGTTCTTC
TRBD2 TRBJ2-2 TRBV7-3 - CASSLSSGSLTGELFF TGTGCCAGCAGCTTATCTAGCGGGAGTCTCACCGGGGAGCTGTTTTTT
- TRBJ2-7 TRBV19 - CASSQGSSYEQYF TGTGCCAGTAGCCAGGGAAGCTCCTACGAGCAGTACTTC
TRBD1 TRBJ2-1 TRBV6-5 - CASRPDRGPYNEQFF TGTGCCAGCAGACCGGACAGGGGGCCGTACAATGAGCAGTTCTTC
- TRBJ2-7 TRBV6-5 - CASSRLSGTSYEQYF TGTGCCAGCAGCCGACTATCCGGGACATCTTACGAGCAGTACTTC
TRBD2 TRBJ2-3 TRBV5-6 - CASSAQLAGGRDTQYF TGTGCCAGCAGCGCACAACTAGCGGGGGGGCGGGATACGCAGTATTTT
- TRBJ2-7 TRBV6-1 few CASSEAEEAYEQYF TGTGCCAGCAGTGAAGCCGAGGAGGCCTACGAGCAGTACTTC
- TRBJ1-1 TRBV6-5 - CASSLGGGTEAFF TGTGCCAGCAGTTTAGGGGGTGGCACTGAAGCTTTCTTT
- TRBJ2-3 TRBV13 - CASSLSVNTQYF TGTGCCAGCAGCTTATCGGTAAATACGCAGTATTTT
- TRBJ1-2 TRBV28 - CASSPGWDSGGYTF TGTGCCAGCAGCCCGGGGTGGGATTCGGGCGGCTACACCTTC
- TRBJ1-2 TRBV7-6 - CASGPEGVGDYTF TGTGCCAGCGGGCCAGAGGGGGTAGGGGACTACACCTTC
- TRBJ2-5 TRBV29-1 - CSVVRQETQYF TGCAGCGTTGTTAGACAAGAGACCCAGTACTTC
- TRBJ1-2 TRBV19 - CASSIARGHYGYTF TGTGCCAGTAGTATAGCCAGGGGACACTATGGCTACACCTTC
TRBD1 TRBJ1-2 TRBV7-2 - CASSLVWTGPKGYTF TGTGCCAGCAGCTTAGTTTGGACAGGGCCTAAGGGCTACACCTTC
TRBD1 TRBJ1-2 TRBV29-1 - CSGRDRDNGYTF TGCAGCGGCCGGGACAGGGACAATGGCTACACCTTC
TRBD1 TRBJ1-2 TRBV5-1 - CASSSRTGGTPSSDYTF TGCGCCAGCAGCTCGCGGACAGGGGGTACTCCATCCTCTGACTACACCTTC
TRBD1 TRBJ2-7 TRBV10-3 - CAIRLDRGHHEQYF TGTGCCATCAGATTGGACAGGGGGCATCACGAGCAGTACTTC
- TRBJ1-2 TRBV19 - CASPGQSYGYTF TGTGCCAGTCCCGGACAGAGCTATGGCTACACCTTC
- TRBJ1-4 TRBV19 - CASSMGWRTVNEKLFF TGTGCCAGTAGTATGGGGTGGCGGACAGTTAATGAAAAACTGTTTTTT
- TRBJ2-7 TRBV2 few CASSEPFSYEQYF TGTGCCAGCAGTGAACCTTTTTCCTACGAGCAGTACTTC
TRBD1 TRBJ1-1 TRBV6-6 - CASSYGRGQTEAFF TGTGCCAGCAGTTACGGCAGGGGGCAAACTGAAGCTTTCTTT
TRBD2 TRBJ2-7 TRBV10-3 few CAIKAGGPRDGQYF TGTGCCATCAAAGCGGGAGGGCCCCGCGACGGACAGTACTTC
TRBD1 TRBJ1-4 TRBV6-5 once CASGQGREKLFF TGTGCCAGCGGACAGGGTCGTGAAAAACTGTTTTTT
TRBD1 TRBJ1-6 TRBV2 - CASSSKAKTGATSPLHF TGTGCCAGCAGCTCAAAGGCCAAGACAGGGGCCACTTCACCCCTCCACTTT
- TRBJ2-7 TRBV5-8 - CASSTDKERPHEQYF TGTGCCAGCAGCACAGACAAGGAACGTCCCCACGAGCAGTACTTC
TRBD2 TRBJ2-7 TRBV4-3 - CASSQAGLAYEQYF TGCGCCAGCAGCCAAGCGGGACTAGCCTACGAGCAGTACTTC
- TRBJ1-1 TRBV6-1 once CASSQIPRGTEAFF TGTGCCAGCAGTCAGATCCCCCGGGGCACTGAAGCTTTCTTT
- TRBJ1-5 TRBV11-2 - CASSERGGPGNQPQHF TGTGCCAGCAGCGAGAGGGGGGGTCCAGGGAATCAGCCCCAGCATTTT
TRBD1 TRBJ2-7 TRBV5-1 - CASSEGTGGRDEQYF TGCGCCAGCAGCGAGGGGACAGGGGGCCGGGACGAGCAGTACTTC
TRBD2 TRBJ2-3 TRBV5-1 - CASSLELAGADTQYF TGCGCCAGCAGCTTGGAACTAGCGGGGGCAGATACGCAGTATTTT
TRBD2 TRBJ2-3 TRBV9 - CASTPSGGVDTQYF TGTGCCAGTACCCCTAGCGGGGGTGTAGATACGCAGTATTTT
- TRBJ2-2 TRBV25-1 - CASSESGVNTGELFF TGTGCCAGCAGTGAATCGGGGGTAAACACCGGGGAGCTGTTTTTT
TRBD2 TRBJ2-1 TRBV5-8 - CASTPRGSSWNEQFF TGTGCCAGCACCCCGCGCGGGAGTTCGTGGAATGAGCAGTTCTTC
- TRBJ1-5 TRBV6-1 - CASSERGSPNQPQHF TGTGCCAGCAGTGAAAGGGGCAGCCCCAATCAGCCCCAGCATTTT
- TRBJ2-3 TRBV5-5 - CASSLGQMVGDTQYF TGTGCCAGCAGCTTGGGACAGATGGTGGGGGATACGCAGTATTTT
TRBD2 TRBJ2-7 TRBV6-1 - CASRETSGRAGEQYF TGTGCCAGCAGGGAGACTAGCGGGAGGGCCGGAGAGCAGTACTTC
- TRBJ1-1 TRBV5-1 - CASSPARMVTEAFF TGCGCCAGCAGCCCGGCGAGGATGGTCACTGAAGCTTTCTTT
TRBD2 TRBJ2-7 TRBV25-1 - CASSETRGNWDEQYF TGTGCCAGCAGTGAAACGCGGGGGAACTGGGACGAGCAGTACTTC
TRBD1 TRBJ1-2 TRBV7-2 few CASSTGTAHWGYTF TGTGCCAGCAGCACCGGGACAGCCCACTGGGGCTACACCTTC
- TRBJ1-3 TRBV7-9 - CASSLVTGSSSGNTIYF TGTGCCAGCAGCTTAGTTACAGGGTCTAGCTCTGGAAACACCATATATTTT
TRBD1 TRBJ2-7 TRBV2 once CASSETRTGTYEQYF TGTGCCAGCAGTGAAACAAGGACAGGGACCTACGAGCAGTACTTC
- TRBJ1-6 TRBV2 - CASSVEQSSYNSPLHF TGTGCCAGCAGTGTGGAGCAGAGCTCCTATAATTCACCCCTCCACTTT
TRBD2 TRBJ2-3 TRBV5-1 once CASSWSAGLAISTDTQYF TGCGCCAGCAGCTGGTCGGCGGGACTAGCGATAAGCACAGATACGCAGTATTTT
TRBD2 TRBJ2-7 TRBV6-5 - CASSPEAGASYEQYF TGTGCCAGCAGCCCTGAAGCGGGAGCCTCCTACGAGCAGTACTTC